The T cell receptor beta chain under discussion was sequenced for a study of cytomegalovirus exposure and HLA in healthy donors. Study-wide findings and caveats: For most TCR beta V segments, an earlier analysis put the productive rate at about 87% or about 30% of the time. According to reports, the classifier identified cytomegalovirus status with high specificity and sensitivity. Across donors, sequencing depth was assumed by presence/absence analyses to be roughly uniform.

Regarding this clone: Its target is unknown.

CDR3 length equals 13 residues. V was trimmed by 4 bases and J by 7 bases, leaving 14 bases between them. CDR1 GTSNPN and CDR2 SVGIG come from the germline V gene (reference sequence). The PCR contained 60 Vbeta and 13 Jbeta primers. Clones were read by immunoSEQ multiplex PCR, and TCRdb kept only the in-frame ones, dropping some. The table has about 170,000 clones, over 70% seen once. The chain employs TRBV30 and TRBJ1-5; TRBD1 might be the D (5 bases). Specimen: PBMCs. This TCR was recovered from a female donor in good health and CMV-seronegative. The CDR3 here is CAWTIGGEQPQHF. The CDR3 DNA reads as TGTGCCTGGACCATTGGAGGGGAACAGCCCCAGCATTTT.